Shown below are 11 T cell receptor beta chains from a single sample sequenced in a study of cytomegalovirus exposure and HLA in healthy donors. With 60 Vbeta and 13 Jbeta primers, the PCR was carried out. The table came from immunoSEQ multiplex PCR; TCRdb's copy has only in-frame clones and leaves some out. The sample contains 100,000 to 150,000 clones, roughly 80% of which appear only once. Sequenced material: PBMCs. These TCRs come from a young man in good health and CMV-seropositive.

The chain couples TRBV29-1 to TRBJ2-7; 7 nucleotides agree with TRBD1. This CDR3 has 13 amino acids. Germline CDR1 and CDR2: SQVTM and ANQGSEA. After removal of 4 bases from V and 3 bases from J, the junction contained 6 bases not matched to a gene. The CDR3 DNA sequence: TGCAGCGTTGTGGGACAGCGCCGCTACGAGCAGTACTTC. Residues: CSVVGQRRYEQYF.

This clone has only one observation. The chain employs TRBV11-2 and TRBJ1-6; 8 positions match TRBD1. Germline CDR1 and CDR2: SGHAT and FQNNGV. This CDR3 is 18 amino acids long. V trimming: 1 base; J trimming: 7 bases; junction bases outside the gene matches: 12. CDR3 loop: CASSLVRTGSQGNSPLHF. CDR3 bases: TGTGCCAGCAGCTTAGTACGGACAGGGTCACAAGGAAATTCACCCCTCCACTTT.

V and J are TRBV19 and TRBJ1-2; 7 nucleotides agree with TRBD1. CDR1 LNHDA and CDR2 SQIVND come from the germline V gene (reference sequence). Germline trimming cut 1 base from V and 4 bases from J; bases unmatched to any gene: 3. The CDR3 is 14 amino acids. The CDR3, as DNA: TGTGCCAGTAGTATAGCGGGACAGATCTATGGCTACACCTTC. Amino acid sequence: CASSIAGQIYGYTF.

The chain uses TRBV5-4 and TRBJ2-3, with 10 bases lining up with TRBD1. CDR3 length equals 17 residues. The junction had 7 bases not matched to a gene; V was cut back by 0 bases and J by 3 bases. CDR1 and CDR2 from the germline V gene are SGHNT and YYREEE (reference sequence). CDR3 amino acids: CASSLARGGQGTDTQYF. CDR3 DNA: TGTGCCAGCAGCTTGGCTAGAGGGGGACAGGGGACAGATACGCAGTATTTT.

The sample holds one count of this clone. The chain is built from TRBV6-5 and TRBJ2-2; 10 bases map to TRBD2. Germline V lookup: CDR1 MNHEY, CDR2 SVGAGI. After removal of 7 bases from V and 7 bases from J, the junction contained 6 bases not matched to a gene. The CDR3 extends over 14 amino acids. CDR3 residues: CASTPGLASGELFF. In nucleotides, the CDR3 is TGTGCCAGCACCCCGGGACTAGCGAGCGGGGAGCTGTTTTTT.

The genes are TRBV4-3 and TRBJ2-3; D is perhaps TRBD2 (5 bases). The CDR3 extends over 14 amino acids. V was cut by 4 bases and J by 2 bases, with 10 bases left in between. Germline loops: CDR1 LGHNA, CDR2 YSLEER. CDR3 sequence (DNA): TGCGCCAGCAGCCTAAGCGGCTCCACAGATACGCAGTATTTT. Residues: CASSLSGSTDTQYF.

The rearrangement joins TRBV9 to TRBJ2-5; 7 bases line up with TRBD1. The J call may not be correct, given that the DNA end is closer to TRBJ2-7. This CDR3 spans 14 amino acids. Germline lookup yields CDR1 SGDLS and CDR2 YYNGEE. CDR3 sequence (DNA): TGTGCCAGCAGCGGACAGGGCGATACCTACGAGCAGTACTTC. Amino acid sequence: CASSGQGDTYEQYF.

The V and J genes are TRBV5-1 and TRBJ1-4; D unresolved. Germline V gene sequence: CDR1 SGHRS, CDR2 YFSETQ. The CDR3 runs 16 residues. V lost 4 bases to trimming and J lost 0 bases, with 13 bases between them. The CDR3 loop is CASSGNQDATNEKLFF. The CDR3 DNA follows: TGCGCCAGCAGCGGAAACCAGGATGCAACTAATGAAAAACTGTTTTTT.

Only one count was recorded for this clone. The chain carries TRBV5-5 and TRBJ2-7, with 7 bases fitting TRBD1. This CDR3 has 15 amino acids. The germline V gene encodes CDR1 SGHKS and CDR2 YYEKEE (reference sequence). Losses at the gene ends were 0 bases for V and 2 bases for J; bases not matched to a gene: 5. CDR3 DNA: TGTGCCAGCAGCTTGGCACAGGGGATCACCTACGAGCAGTACTTC. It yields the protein CASSLAQGITYEQYF.

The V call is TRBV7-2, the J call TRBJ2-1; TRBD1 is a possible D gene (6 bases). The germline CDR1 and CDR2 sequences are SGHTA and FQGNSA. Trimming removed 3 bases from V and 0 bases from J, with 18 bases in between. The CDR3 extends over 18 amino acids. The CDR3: CASSFPDRPSSSYNEQFF. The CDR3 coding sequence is TGTGCCAGCAGCTTCCCCGACAGGCCCTCTAGCTCCTACAATGAGCAGTTCTTC. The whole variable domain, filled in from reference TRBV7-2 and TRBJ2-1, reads GAGVSQSPSNKVTEKGKDVELRCDPISGHTALYWYRQSLGQGLEFLIYFQGNSAPDKSGLPSDRFSAERTGGSVSTLTIQRTQQEDSAVYLCASSFPDRPSSSYNEQFFGPGTRLTVL.

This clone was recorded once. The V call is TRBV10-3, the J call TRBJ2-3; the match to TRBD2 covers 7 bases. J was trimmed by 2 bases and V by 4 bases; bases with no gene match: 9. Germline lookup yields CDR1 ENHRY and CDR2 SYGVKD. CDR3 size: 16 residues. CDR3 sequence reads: CAISVFAGELTDTQYF. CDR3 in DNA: TGTGCCATCAGTGTTTTCGCGGGAGAGCTCACAGATACGCAGTATTTT.